This T cell receptor (beta chain) was profiled in a study of T cell changes during pregnancy in multiple sclerosis. Sequenced by immunoSEQ multiplex PCR; TCRdb stores in-frame clones only, minus some. The repertoire holds about 15,000 clones, approximately 95% seen once, with 0.89% in the top ten. The CDR3 consists of 16 residues. V was pared by 4 bases and J by 6 bases, with 18 bases between. Germline V CDR1 and CDR2: MGHDK, SYGVNS. The sequences come from peripheral blood, collected in the third trimester of pregnancy. The chain links TRBV25-1 to TRBJ2-2; possibly TRBD2 for D (6 bases). This receptor was taken from a female donor with multiple sclerosis, enrolled in a pregnancy study. The CDR3 here is CASSGRGLIPAGELFF. CDR3 DNA: TGTGCCAGCAGTGGGAGGGGACTGATACCGGCCGGGGAGCTGTTTTTT.